The sequence of this T cell receptor (beta chain) was determined in a study of shared clonotypes between healthy human individuals. At the level of the study: Each donor's CD4 naive and CD4 memory cells filled three plates apiece, CD8 naive two, and CD8 memory one.

From germline, CDR1 is LGHNT and CDR2 FRNRAP. The V and J ends lost 5 bases and 2 bases respectively, with 7 bases between them. CDR3 length: 13 residues. In the study's own analysis: Junction-only immunoSEQ data arrived without quality scores, meaning filtering differed. Profiled with immunoSEQ multiplex PCR; TCRdb holds only in-frame clones, not every one. The V and J calls and the clone size are those of that table, but D and trimming were determined from the DNA. The profile covers under 2,000,000 clones, with about 95% appearing a single time and around 1.2% taken by the ten largest. Naive-designated CD8 cells lacked CD45RO, were positively enriched for CCR7, and omitted terminally differentiated effector memory CD45RA+ cells.

The chain links TRBV12-5 to TRBJ1-5; D not resolved. Sequencing was done on a sample of naive CD8+ T cells sorted from blood. The receptor's source is a man in his late teens or twenties in good health. DNA of the CDR3: TGTGCTAGTGGTGAGCAGGGCAATCAGCCCCAGCATTTT. Its translation is CASGEQGNQPQHF.